Following are 31 T cell receptor beta chains from one sample sequenced in a study of blood T cell repertoires in COVID-19. Some clones are missing from TCRdb's copy, which holds only in-frame ones; the method was immunoSEQ multiplex PCR. Of about 320,000 clones listed, 85% are singletons. The specimen sequenced was PBMCs or T cells enriched from blood (not recorded which). These receptors were taken from a woman aged 25 to 39 who had been exposed to COVID-19.

The J gene is TRBJ2-7, the V gene TRBV28; the D is unclear. CDR1 is MDHEN and CDR2 is SYDVKM in the germline V gene. The length of the CDR3 is 9 residues. CDR3 amino acids: CASSPLCPV. The CDR3 DNA follows: TGTGCCAGCAGCCCCCTTTGTCCGGTC.

The chain carries TRBV28 and TRBJ2-1; 13 nucleotides align to TRBD2. CDR1 is MDHEN and CDR2 is SYDVKM in the germline V gene. This CDR3 spans 17 amino acids. V gave up 6 bases and J gave up 1 base; unmatched junction bases: 6. Here the CDR3 DNA reads TGTGCCAGCAGACCGCGGACTAGCGGGAGATCCTACAATGAGCAGTTCTTC. It yields the protein CASRPRTSGRSYNEQFF.

The CDR3 sequence is CASSWTSGSGIEQFF. CDR3 sequence (DNA): TGTGCCAGCAGTTGGACTAGCGGGTCTGGTATAGAGCAGTTCTTC. V gene TRBV6-5 combines with J gene TRBJ2-1, with 11 bases matching TRBD2. Trimming took 4 bases from V and 10 from J; bases not matched to a gene: 9. The CDR3 runs to 15 residues. Per germline, CDR1 MNHEY and CDR2 SVGAGI.

The CDR3, as DNA: TGTGCCAGCAGCCCTGTGGGGGAGGAGGATGAGCAGTTCTTC. Its translation: CASSPVGEEDEQFF. This chain connects TRBV11-2 to TRBJ2-1; a weak D match, TRBD2 (6 bases). V gave up 5 bases and J gave up 8 bases, with 16 bases separating them. Per germline, CDR1 SGHAT and CDR2 FQNNGV. The CDR3 is 14 amino acids.

The chain joins TRBV25-1 to TRBJ1-2; 8 bases align to TRBD1. V trimming: 6 bases; J trimming: 7 bases; junction bases outside the gene matches: 7. The CDR3 is 13 amino acids. The germline CDR1 and CDR2 sequences are MGHDK and SYGVNS. The CDR3 spells CASRDPRGLGYTF. In DNA, the CDR3 is TGTGCCAGCAGGGACCCCAGGGGGCTTGGCTACACCTTC.

In its sample, this clone was seen a few times. The same CDR3 is also encoded by other DNA sequences in this sample. The V call is TRBV18, the J call TRBJ1-6, with D maybe TRBD1 (6 bases). In germline, CDR1 is KGHSH, CDR2 LQKENI. The CDR3 spans 15 residues. With 3 bases removed from V and 10 bases from J, the gap between germline ends came to 16 bases. The CDR3 DNA reads TGTGCCAGCTCACCGGAACAGGGAAGGAACTCACCCCTCCACTTT. It specifies CASSPEQGRNSPLHF.

V gene TRBV2 combines with J gene TRBJ1-2, with D possibly matching TRBD1 (6 bases). The germline gives CDR1 SNHLY, CDR2 FYNNEI. CDR3 length equals 13 residues. V dropped 6 bases and J dropped 8 bases, with 16 bases sitting between them. The CDR3 loop is CASSPGQGWGYTF. The DNA for the CDR3 is TGTGCCAGCAGCCCGGGACAAGGGTGGGGCTACACCTTC.

The CDR3 reads CASSPRTDTQYF. The CDR3 coding sequence is TGTGCCAGTAGTCCTCGGACAGATACGCAGTATTTT. This chain uses TRBV19 with TRBJ2-3; D not resolved. CDR1 is LNHDA, CDR2 SQIVND, per germline (reference sequence). V was pared by 5 bases and J by 3 bases, with 6 bases between. The CDR3 is 12 residues long. The whole variable domain, filled in from reference TRBV19 and TRBJ2-3, reads DGGITQSPKYLFRKEGQNVTLSCEQNLNHDAMYWYRQDPGQGLRLIYYSQIVNDFQKGDIAEGYSVSREKKESFPLTVTSAQKNPTAFYLCASSPRTDTQYFGPGTRLTVL.

The rearrangement joins TRBV9 to TRBJ2-5; D possibly corresponds to TRBD2 (6 bases). CDR3 length: 15 amino acids. The germline CDR1 and CDR2 sequences are SGDLS and YYNGEE. Trimming stripped 0 bases from V and 0 bases from J, with 9 bases between. The CDR3 sequence: CASSVEAGYQETQYF. DNA for the CDR3: TGTGCCAGCAGCGTAGAGGCGGGGTACCAAGAGACCCAGTACTTC.

This clone was recorded only once. The rearrangement joins TRBV30 to TRBJ1-1; no reliable D call. Trimming cost V 4 bases and J 4 bases, with 13 bases left between them. The V gene's germline CDR1 is GTSNPN and CDR2 SVGIG (reference sequence). This CDR3 spans 13 amino acids. CDR3 residues: CAWTPAVTTEAFF. The CDR3 coding sequence is TGTGCCTGGACCCCCGCGGTAACCACTGAAGCTTTCTTT. The full variable domain, in which reference TRBV30 and TRBJ1-1 provide the parts outside the CDR3, is SQTIHQWPATLVQPVGSPLSLECTVEGTSNPNLYWYRQAAGRGLQLLFYSVGIGQISSEVPQNLSASRPQDRQFILSSKKLLLSDSGFYLCAWTPAVTTEAFFGQGTRLTVV.

The chain links TRBV18 to TRBJ1-3; TRBD1 agrees at 7 bases. Trimming at V came to 3 bases and at J to 0 bases, leaving 8 bases not matched to a gene. This CDR3 comprises 17 residues. Germline V gene sequence: CDR1 KGHSH, CDR2 LQKENI. This CDR3 is CASSPLTTGRSGNTIYF. The DNA for the CDR3 is TGTGCCAGCTCACCCTTAACGACAGGGCGCTCTGGAAACACCATATATTTT. Together with reference TRBV18 and TRBJ1-3, the CDR3 gives the full variable domain: NAGVMQNPRHLVRRRGQEARLRCSPMKGHSHVYWYRQLPEEGLKFMVYLQKENIIDESGMPKERFSAEFPKEGPSILRIQQVVRGDSAAYFCASSPLTTGRSGNTIYFGEGSWLTVV.

The chain recombines TRBV5-1 with TRBJ2-1, with 16 bases aligning to TRBD2. Germline V lookup: CDR1 SGHRS, CDR2 YFSETQ. The CDR3 has 16 residues. V trimming: 4 bases; J trimming: 8 bases; junction bases outside the gene matches: 6. As DNA, the CDR3 is TGCGCCAGCAGCACCCAGGGACTAGCGGGAGGGGATGAGCAGTTCTTC. Translation: CASSTQGLAGGDEQFF.

The DNA of the CDR3 is TGTGCCAGCAGCTCGGCCTCACTAGTTTTGACCCAGTACTTC. Residues: CASSSASLVLTQYF. The J gene is TRBJ2-5, the V gene TRBV5-6; perhaps TRBD2 as D (5 bases). The CDR3 extends over 14 amino acids. Germline V gene sequence: CDR1 SGHDT, CDR2 YYEEEE. Deletions cut 3 bases from V and 7 bases from J, with 16 bases between.

V and J are TRBV18 and TRBJ1-1, with D uncertain. This CDR3 spans 12 amino acids. Trimming took off 2 bases at V and 7 bases at J, with 8 bases between the two ends. The germline gives CDR1 KGHSH, CDR2 LQKENI. The CDR3 is CASSPSGNEAFF. In DNA, the CDR3 is TGTGCCAGCTCACCAAGCGGGAATGAAGCTTTCTTT.

This chain links TRBV5-4 with TRBJ1-5; a weak D match, TRBD1 (6 bases). CDR1 and CDR2 from the germline V gene are SGHNT and YYREEE (reference sequence). V lost 1 base to trimming and J lost 9 bases, with 11 bases between them. This CDR3 region has 13 residues. CDR3: CASSLTRTAPQHF. CDR3 bases: TGTGCCAGCAGCTTGACCCGGACAGCGCCCCAGCATTTT.

The gene calls are TRBV7-6 and TRBJ2-7; 8 nucleotides align to TRBD1. With V trimmed by 5 bases and J by 7 bases, 16 bases remained unmatched. This CDR3 region has 16 residues. Looked up from germline, CDR1 is SGHVS and CDR2 is FNYEAQ. Written as DNA, the CDR3 is TGTGCCAGCAGCGACCAGGACAGGGTGATTTCGGGGGAGCAGTACTTC. Its protein product is CASSDQDRVISGEQYF.

This clone has only one observation. V and J are TRBV19 and TRBJ2-5; D is ambiguous. V was clipped by 3 bases and J by 5 bases, with 4 bases between them. CDR1 and CDR2 from the germline V gene are LNHDA and SQIVND (reference sequence). CDR3 length equals 11 residues. CDR3 DNA: TGTGCCAGTAGTATGGAGGAGACCCAGTACTTC. Its translation: CASSMEETQYF.

J is TRBJ1-1 and V is TRBV12-3 or TRBV12-4; D is undetermined. The germline V and J ends were trimmed by 8 bases and 1 base, with 11 bases remaining between them. The CDR3 has 13 amino acids. DNA of the CDR3: TGTGCCAGCCTCTTCAACAGGAACACTGAAGCTTTCTTT. This gives the protein CASLFNRNTEAFF.

This clone was observed a few times. The chain carries TRBV5-1 and TRBJ2-5, with 9 bases aligning to TRBD1. With 4 bases clipped from V and 4 bases from J, the junction kept 11 bases outside the gene matches. This CDR3 has 16 residues. Germline loops: CDR1 SGHRS, CDR2 YFSETQ. CDR3 in amino acids: CASSPGQGLPGETQYF. DNA for the CDR3: TGCGCCAGCAGCCCGGGACAGGGATTGCCCGGAGAGACCCAGTACTTC.

This chain joins TRBV3-1 (or the pseudogene TRBV3-2) and TRBJ2-1; D perhaps matches TRBD1 (6 bases). Per germline, CDR1 LGHDT and CDR2 YNNKEL (reference sequence). Trimming cost V 5 bases and J 7 bases, with 12 bases left between them. The CDR3 spans 13 residues. The CDR3 DNA sequence: TGTGCCAGCAGCTTCGGACAGACTAATGAGCAGTTCTTC. Protein sequence: CASSFGQTNEQFF.

The chain uses TRBV19 and TRBJ1-1; D perhaps matches TRBD1 (5 bases). Germline V gene lookup returns CDR1 LNHDA and CDR2 SQIVND (reference sequence). The V gene lost 7 bases and the J gene lost 4 bases, with 19 bases spanning the gap. This CDR3 is 15 amino acids long. The chain's CDR3 is CASKAGGTLGTEAFF. The DNA for the CDR3 is TGTGCCAGTAAGGCCGGAGGGACCCTAGGCACTGAAGCTTTCTTT.

The gene calls are TRBV9 and TRBJ1-2, with D unclear. Germline V gene data show CDR1 as SGDLS and CDR2 as YYNGEE. Trimming removed 4 bases from V and 4 bases from J, with 8 bases in between. This CDR3 comprises 12 residues. The DNA of the CDR3 is TGTGCCAGCAGCAGCGGGATCTATGGCTACACCTTC. Its protein product is CASSSGIYGYTF.

The rearrangement joins TRBV28 to TRBJ2-2; 9 positions agree with TRBD2. The CDR3 is 15 amino acids. With V trimmed by 6 bases and J by 0 bases, 2 bases remained unmatched. Per the germline V gene, CDR1 is MDHEN and CDR2 is SYDVKM. The DNA for the CDR3 is TGTGCCAGCAGGCTAGCGGGGTCGAACACCGGGGAGCTGTTTTTT. It encodes CASRLAGSNTGELFF.

The genes are TRBV15 and TRBJ1-5; D gene uncertain. CDR3 length: 16 amino acids. Germline V CDR1 and CDR2: LNHNV, YYDKDF (reference sequence). The V and J ends lost 0 bases and 5 bases respectively, with 14 bases between them. As DNA, the CDR3 is TGTGCCACCAGCAGAGATTCGGCAGGTAACGATCAGCCCCAGCATTTT. Translation: CATSRDSAGNDQPQHF.

This clone occurred once. The chain combines TRBV2 with TRBJ2-1, with 10 bases fitting TRBD2. Trimming removed 6 bases from V and 7 bases from J; junction bases left unmatched: 6. This CDR3 is built from 14 residues. Germline V gene data show CDR1 as SNHLY and CDR2 as FYNNEI. The CDR3: CASSPSGSRNEQFF. The CDR3 DNA sequence: TGTGCCAGCAGCCCTAGCGGGAGTCGGAATGAGCAGTTCTTC.

The chain has TRBV27 and TRBJ2-7; D unclear. CDR1 MNHEY and CDR2 SMNVEV come from the germline V gene (reference sequence). The CDR3 runs 13 residues. The V gene lost 3 bases and the J gene lost 7 bases, with 13 bases spanning the gap. CDR3 coding DNA: TGTGCCAGCAGTTTCGCCCTCTATCGGGAGCAGTACTTC. Amino acids: CASSFALYREQYF.

The genes are TRBV29-1 and TRBJ2-1; TRBD1 aligns across 7 bases. V gave up 6 bases and J gave up 13 bases; unmatched junction bases: 12. CDR3 size: 12 residues. Germline V gene lookup returns CDR1 SQVTM and CDR2 ANQGSEA. In nucleotides, the CDR3 is TGCAGCGTCCGTCGGGACAGCTTCTTCCAGTTCTTC. It codes for CSVRRDSFFQFF.

This chain links TRBV7-9 with TRBJ1-4; 9 nucleotides match TRBD1. The CDR3 runs to 17 residues. The V gene's germline CDR1 is SEHNR and CDR2 FQNEAQ (reference sequence). V shed 4 bases and J 8 bases; nucleotides not matched to a gene: 14. The CDR3 spells CASSSRSGQGEREKLFF. CDR3 in DNA: TGTGCCAGCAGCTCCAGATCGGGACAGGGTGAGCGGGAAAAACTGTTTTTT.

The chain carries TRBV3-1 (or the pseudogene TRBV3-2) and TRBJ1-3; D unclear. V lost 2 bases to trimming and J lost 4 bases, with 15 bases between them. CDR1 is LGHDT, CDR2 YNNKEL, per germline (reference sequence). This CDR3 region has 16 residues. Here the CDR3 reads CASSQHPQRVGNTIYF. CDR3 coding DNA: TGTGCCAGCAGCCAACACCCTCAGAGGGTAGGAAACACCATATATTTT.

A remark on this clone: Additional DNA sequences in this sample encode the identical CDR3. J is TRBJ1-2 and V is TRBV30, with D possibly TRBD1 on 5 matching bases. Trimming shortened V by 1 base and J by 5 bases, and 11 bases separated the two germline ends. This CDR3 spans 13 amino acids. Per the germline V gene, CDR1 is GTSNPN and CDR2 is SVGIG (reference sequence). In DNA form, the CDR3 reads TGTGCCTGGAGTGGGGCAGGGCCTTATGGCTACACCTTC. This translates into CAWSGAGPYGYTF.

This clone has a handful of counts. The chain recombines TRBV28 with TRBJ2-1; 10 nucleotides line up with TRBD2. The junction had 11 bases not matched to a gene; V was cut back by 1 base and J by 5 bases. Germline CDR1 and CDR2: MDHEN and SYDVKM. This CDR3 contains 18 residues. The CDR3 protein is CASSLLGGEREGHNEQFF. Here the CDR3 DNA reads TGTGCCAGCAGTTTATTGGGGGGAGAGCGGGAGGGCCACAATGAGCAGTTCTTC. The entire variable domain, with the rest obtained from reference TRBV28 and TRBJ2-1, is as follows: DVKVTQSSRYLVKRTGEKVFLECVQDMDHENMFWYRQDPGLGLRLIYFSYDVKMKEKGDIPEGYSVSREKKERFSLILESASTNQTSMYLCASSLLGGEREGHNEQFFGPGTRLTVL.